The clone carrying this TCR beta chain has a handful of counts. What it binds is unknown. TCRdb reprocessed the RT-PCR reads via MiXCR and lists one record per CDR3 protein. The sample carries around 470,000 distinct CDR3 sequences, 6.5% to 8% recorded once. This entry is derived from a study of response to subunit inactivated influenza vaccine. Trimming pared 5 bases from V and 2 bases from J, leaving 15 bases between. This CDR3 comprises 15 residues. The germline gives CDR1 MNHNS, CDR2 SASEGT. Study-level results: With each seasonal influenza vaccination, the authors suggested, few new T cells are recruited.

The material sequenced was PBMCs from blood, taken around 25 months after vaccination. The chain uses TRBV6-1 and TRBJ1-2; D might be TRBD1 (5 bases). The clonotype originates from a man aged 45 to 70 who received an inactivated influenza vaccine. The DNA of the CDR3 is TGTGCCAGCAGTCCCTCCCCGACAGTCAACTATGGCTACACCTTC. As protein: CASSPSPTVNYGYTF.